The entry below gives a single T cell receptor beta chain sequence along with its context. Its cognate antigen is unknown. This specimen comes from a study of cytomegalovirus exposure and HLA in healthy donors. For the study at large: HLA-typed donors were the source of 90 million or so unique TCRs, which an early data release held.

PCR amplification relied on 60 Vbeta primers (plus 13 Jbeta primers). Only in-frame clones appear in the TCRdb table, and some are missing; sequencing was by immunoSEQ multiplex PCR. Here the sample spans a few hundred thousand clones, 60% to 80% being singletons. Study-wide results and limits: Specific recognition of CMV antigens was confirmed in vitro for three chains (all CMV-associated). There was a cluster of highly shared sequence variants that was likely a sequencing artifact. Some public TCRs appeared in many individuals, while most sequences were rare.

V was clipped by 3 bases and J by 4 bases; unmatched bases: 4. CDR1 is LGHNA and CDR2 is YNFKEQ in the germline V gene. The CDR3 contains 16 residues. Sequences were obtained from PBMCs. The receptor was isolated from a man aged 18-30 years in good health and CMV-seronegative. This chain links TRBV4-2 with TRBJ2-2; 11 bases agree with TRBD2. The DNA for the CDR3 is TGTGCCAGCAGCCAGGGACTAGCGGTGGGCACCGGGGAGCTGTTTTTT. This codes for CASSQGLAVGTGELFF.